This T cell receptor (beta chain) was captured by sequencing in a study of shared clonotypes between healthy human individuals. Study-wide findings and caveats: Non-shared clonotypes had lower generation probabilities than clonotypes shared by all four sorted-subset donors.

CD8 memory was a combination that joined CD45RO+ cells with CCR7-negative CD45RA+ TemRA cells. The table came from immunoSEQ multiplex PCR; TCRdb's copy has only in-frame clones and leaves some out. This table holds around 690,000 clones, 90% found once. About this clone itself: Its specificity is not known.

This CDR3 is 16 amino acids long. The chain is built from TRBV1 and TRBJ1-4. TRBV1 is classified as a pseudogene. The specimen sequenced was memory CD8+ T cells from PBMCs. Noted subset: CD45RO+ cells pooled with CCR7-negative TemRA cells. This TCR came from a man between 18 and 35 years old in good health. Some clones in this sample may be carry-over from other donors' samples. The CDR3 bases are TGCACCAGCAGCCGACACCCAAAGGGAGGGGCAAGAAAACTGTTTTTT. Protein sequence: CTSSRHPKGGARKLFF.